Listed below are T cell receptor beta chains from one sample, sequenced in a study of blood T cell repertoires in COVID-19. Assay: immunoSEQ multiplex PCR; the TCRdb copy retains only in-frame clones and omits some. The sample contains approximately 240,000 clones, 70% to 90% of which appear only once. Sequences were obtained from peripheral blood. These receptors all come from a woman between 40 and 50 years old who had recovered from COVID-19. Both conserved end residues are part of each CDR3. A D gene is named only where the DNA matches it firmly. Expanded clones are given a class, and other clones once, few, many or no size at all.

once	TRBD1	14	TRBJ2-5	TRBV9	CASSETGTQETQYF	TGTGCCAGCAGCGAGACAGGGACCCAAGAGACCCAGTACTTC
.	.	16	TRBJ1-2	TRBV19	CASSIASGYGYYGYTF	TGTGCCAGTAGTATAGCCTCGGGTTACGGATACTATGGCTACACCTTC
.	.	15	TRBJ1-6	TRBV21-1	CASSKEGTGSSPLHF	TGTGCCAGCAGCAAAGAGGGGACAGGGAGTTCACCCCTCCACTTT
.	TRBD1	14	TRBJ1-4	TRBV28	CASRRDRGFEKLFF	TGTGCCAGCAGGCGGGACAGGGGTTTTGAAAAACTGTTTTTT
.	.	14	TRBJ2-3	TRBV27	CASSRQQGTDTQYF	TGTGCCAGCAGTCGACAACAGGGCACAGATACGCAGTATTTT
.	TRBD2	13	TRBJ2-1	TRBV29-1	CSVDRRGDNEQFF	TGCAGCGTTGACAGGCGGGGGGACAATGAGCAGTTCTTC
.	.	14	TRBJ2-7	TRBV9	CASTRLDMGYEQYF	TGTGCCAGCACGCGTTTGGACATGGGGTACGAGCAGTACTTC
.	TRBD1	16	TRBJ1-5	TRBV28	CASRKLQGGSNQPQHF	TGTGCCAGCAGAAAGCTACAGGGGGGTAGCAATCAGCCCCAGCATTTT
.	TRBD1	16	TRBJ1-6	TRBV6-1	CASSEIGTGLNSPLHF	TGTGCCAGCAGTGAAATCGGGACAGGGCTAAATTCACCCCTCCACTTT
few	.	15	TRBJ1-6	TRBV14	CASSPRQAVYSPLHF	TGTGCCAGCAGCCCCCGACAGGCGGTGTACTCACCCCTCCACTTT
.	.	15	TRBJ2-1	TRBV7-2	CASSLEGRVDNEQFF	TGTGCCAGCAGCTTGGAGGGGCGGGTTGACAATGAGCAGTTCTTC
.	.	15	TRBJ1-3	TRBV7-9	CASSLVAGAGNTIYF	TGTGCCAGCAGCTTGGTAGCGGGAGCTGGAAACACCATATATTTT
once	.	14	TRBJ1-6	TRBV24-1	CATQATGSNSPLHF	TGTGCCACCCAGGCCACAGGGTCTAATTCACCCCTCCACTTT
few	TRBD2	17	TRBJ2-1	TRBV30	CAWSTARLAGGRDEQFF	TGTGCCTGGAGTACCGCCCGACTAGCGGGAGGGAGGGATGAGCAGTTCTTC
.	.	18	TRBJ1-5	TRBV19	CASSTPGGRTTVNQPQHF	TGTGCCAGTAGCACACCCGGAGGGCGAACAACCGTCAATCAGCCCCAGCATTTT
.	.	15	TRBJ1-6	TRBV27	CASSFQAVYNSPLHF	TGTGCCAGCAGTTTCCAGGCCGTTTATAATTCACCCCTCCACTTT
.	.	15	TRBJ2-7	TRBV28	CASSQGPTGAYEQYF	TGTGCCAGCAGCCAGGGACCGACAGGAGCCTACGAGCAGTACTTC
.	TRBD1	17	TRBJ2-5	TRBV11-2	CASSDLTPGQGQETQYF	TGTGCCAGCAGCGACTTAACTCCGGGACAGGGGCAAGAGACCCAGTACTTC
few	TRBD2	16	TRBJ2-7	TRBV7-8	CASSLKTGRASYEQYF	TGTGCCAGCAGCCTTAAGACGGGGAGGGCCTCCTACGAGCAGTACTTC
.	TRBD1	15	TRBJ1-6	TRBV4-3	CASSQGTGDNSPLHF	TGCGCCAGCAGCCAAGGGACAGGAGATAATTCACCCCTCCACTTT
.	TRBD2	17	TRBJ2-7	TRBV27	CATHPGLAGGISYEQYF	TGTGCCACTCACCCGGGACTAGCGGGAGGGATTTCCTACGAGCAGTACTTC
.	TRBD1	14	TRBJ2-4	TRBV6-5	CASSAGGGKNIQYF	TGTGCCAGTTCCGCAGGGGGTGGCAAAAACATTCAGTACTTC
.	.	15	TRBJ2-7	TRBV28	CASSLGRGRSYEQYF	TGTGCCAGCAGTTTAGGTCGGGGGAGATCCTACGAGCAGTACTTC
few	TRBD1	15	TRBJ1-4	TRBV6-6	CASSFWTGGNEKLFF	TGTGCCAGCAGTTTTTGGACAGGGGGCAATGAAAAACTGTTTTTT
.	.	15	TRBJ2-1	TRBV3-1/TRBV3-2	CASSQDLTRVNEQFF	TGTGCCAGCAGCCAAGATCTGACCCGGGTCAATGAGCAGTTCTTC
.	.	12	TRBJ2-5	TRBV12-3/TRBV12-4	CASRRREETQYF	TGTGCCAGCCGCAGGAGGGAAGAGACCCAGTACTTC
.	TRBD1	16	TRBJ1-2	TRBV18	CASSHGRTGGSDGYTF	TGTGCCAGCTCACATGGAAGGACAGGGGGTTCGGATGGCTACACCTTC
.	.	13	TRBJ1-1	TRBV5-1	CASSLGGTLEAFF	TGCGCCAGCAGCTTGGGAGGGACACTTGAAGCTTTCTTT